This is a list of T cell receptor beta chains from one sample in a study of blood T cell repertoires in COVID-19. Measured with immunoSEQ multiplex PCR; TCRdb has only the in-frame clones, and not every one. The sample lists roughly 320,000 clones; 90% were seen once. The specimen was PBMCs or T cells enriched from blood (not recorded which). The receptors shown here come from a woman in her twenties or thirties who had been exposed to COVID-19. Both conserved end residues are part of each CDR3. D genes are given only for firm matches. Some rows mark clone size as missing; the rest say once, few, many or name a class of expanded clone.

>.|TRBV4-3|.|TRBJ1-1
TGCGCCAGCAGCCAAGACTTCCTACTCACAGGGTGGGACACTGAAGCTTTCTTT
CASSQDFLLTGWDTEAFF
>TRBD1|TRBV5-4|once|TRBJ2-2
TGTGCCAGCAGCTGGGAACAGGGGCTCGGGGAGCTGTTTTTT
CASSWEQGLGELFF
>.|TRBV7-2|.|TRBJ1-2
TGTGCCAGCAGCTTAGCGAGTCTCGGGGGGGCTGGCTATGGCTACACCTTC
CASSLASLGGAGYGYTF
>.|TRBV5-6|.|TRBJ1-2
TGTGCCAGCAGCCCTACCGGCGGAGTTAACTATGGCTACACCTTC
CASSPTGGVNYGYTF
>.|TRBV6-6|few|TRBJ2-7
TGTGCCGGGGGGTCGGGCAGCTACGAGCAGTACTTC
CAGGSGSYEQYF
>TRBD1|TRBV27|.|TRBJ1-2
TGTGCCAGCAGTACGGGGACAGGGGGCCACTATGGCTACACCTTC
CASSTGTGGHYGYTF
>.|TRBV6-2/TRBV6-3|.|TRBJ2-1
TGTGCCAGCAGCTGGGACTTGAGCTCCTACAATGAGCAGTTCTTC
CASSWDLSSYNEQFF
>.|TRBV11-1|.|TRBJ1-1
TGTGCCAGCAGTTTTGGTCGGGGGAGTATGAACACTGAAGCTTTCTTT
CASSFGRGSMNTEAFF
>TRBD2|TRBV14|.|TRBJ2-3
TGTGCCAGCAGCCAGGTTTTTAGCGGGGGCCCAGATACGCAGTATTTT
CASSQVFSGGPDTQYF
>TRBD2|TRBV9|.|TRBJ2-3
TGTGCCAGCAGCGTAGCTAGCGGGGGGACAGATACGCAGTATTTT
CASSVASGGTDTQYF
>TRBD2|TRBV5-1|.|TRBJ2-5
TGCGCCAGCAGGGTAGCGGGGGAAGAGACCCAGTACTTC
CASRVAGEETQYF
>TRBD1|TRBV11-2|.|TRBJ2-1
TGTGCCAGCAGCCCAGTTAGGGACAGGGAGAGTGAGCAGTTCTTC
CASSPVRDRESEQFF